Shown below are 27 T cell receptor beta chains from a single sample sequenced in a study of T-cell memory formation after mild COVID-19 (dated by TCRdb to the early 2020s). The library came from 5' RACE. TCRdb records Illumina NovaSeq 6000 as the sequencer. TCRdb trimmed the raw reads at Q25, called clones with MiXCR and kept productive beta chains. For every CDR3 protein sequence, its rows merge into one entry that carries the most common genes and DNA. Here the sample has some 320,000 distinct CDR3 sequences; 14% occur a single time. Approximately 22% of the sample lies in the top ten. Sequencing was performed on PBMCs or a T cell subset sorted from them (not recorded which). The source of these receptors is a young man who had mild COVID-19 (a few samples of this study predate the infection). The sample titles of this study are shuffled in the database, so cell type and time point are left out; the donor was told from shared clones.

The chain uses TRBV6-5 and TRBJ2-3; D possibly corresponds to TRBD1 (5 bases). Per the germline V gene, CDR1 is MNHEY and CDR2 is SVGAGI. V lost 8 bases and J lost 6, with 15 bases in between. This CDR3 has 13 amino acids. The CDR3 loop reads CASGAGGGDTQYF. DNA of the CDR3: TGTGCCAGCGGGGCAGGTGGTGGGGATACGCAGTATTTT.

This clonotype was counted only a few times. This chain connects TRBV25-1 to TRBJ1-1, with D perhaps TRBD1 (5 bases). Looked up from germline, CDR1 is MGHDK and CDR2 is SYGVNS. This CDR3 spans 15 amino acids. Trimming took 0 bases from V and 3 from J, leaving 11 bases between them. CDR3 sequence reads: CASSEYRGAYTEAFF. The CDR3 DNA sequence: TGTGCCAGCAGTGAATATAGAGGGGCATACACTGAAGCTTTCTTT.

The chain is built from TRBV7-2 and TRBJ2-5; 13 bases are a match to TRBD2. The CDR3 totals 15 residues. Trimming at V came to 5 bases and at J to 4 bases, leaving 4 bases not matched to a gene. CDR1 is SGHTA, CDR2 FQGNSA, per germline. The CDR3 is CASSATSGGGETQYF. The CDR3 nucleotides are TGTGCCAGCAGCGCCACTAGCGGGGGGGGAGAGACCCAGTACTTC.

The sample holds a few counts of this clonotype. The CDR3 here is CASSDRPGLARETQYF. The CDR3 DNA sequence: TGTGCCAGCAGTGATAGACCGGGACTAGCGCGAGAGACCCAGTACTTC. The chain employs TRBV7-8 and TRBJ2-5, with 10 bases matching TRBD2. The CDR3 totals 16 residues. Germline CDR1 SGHVS, CDR2 FQNEAQ. With V trimmed by 6 bases and J by 4 bases, 11 bases remained unmatched.

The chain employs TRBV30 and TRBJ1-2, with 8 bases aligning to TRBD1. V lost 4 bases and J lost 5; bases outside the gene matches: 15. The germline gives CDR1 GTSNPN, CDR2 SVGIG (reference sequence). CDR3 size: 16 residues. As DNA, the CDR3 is TGTGCCTGGACTACGGGACAGGCGAGGGGTGGATATGGCTACACCTTC. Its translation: CAWTTGQARGGYGYTF.

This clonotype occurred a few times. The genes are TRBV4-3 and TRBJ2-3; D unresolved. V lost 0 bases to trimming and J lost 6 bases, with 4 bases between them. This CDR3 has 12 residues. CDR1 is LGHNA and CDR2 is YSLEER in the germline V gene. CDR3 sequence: CASSQEGDTQYF. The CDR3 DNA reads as TGCGCCAGCAGCCAAGAGGGCGATACGCAGTATTTT.

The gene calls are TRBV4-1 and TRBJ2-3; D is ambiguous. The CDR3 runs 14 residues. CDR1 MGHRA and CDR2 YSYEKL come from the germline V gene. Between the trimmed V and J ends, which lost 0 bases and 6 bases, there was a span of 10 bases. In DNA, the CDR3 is TGCGCCAGCAGCCAAGAACCCGCTGGGGATACGCAGTATTTT. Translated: CASSQEPAGDTQYF.

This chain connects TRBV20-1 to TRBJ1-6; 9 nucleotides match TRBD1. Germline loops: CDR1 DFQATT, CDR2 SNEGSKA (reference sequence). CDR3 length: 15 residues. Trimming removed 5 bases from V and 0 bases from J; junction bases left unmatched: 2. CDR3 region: CSAGTGSSYNSPLHF. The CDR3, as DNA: TGCAGTGCTGGGACAGGGAGCTCCTATAATTCACCCCTCCACTTT.

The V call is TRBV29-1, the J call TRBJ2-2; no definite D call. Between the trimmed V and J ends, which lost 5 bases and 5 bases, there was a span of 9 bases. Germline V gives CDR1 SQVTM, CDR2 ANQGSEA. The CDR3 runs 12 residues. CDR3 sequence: CSVLMGTGELFF. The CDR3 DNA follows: TGCAGCGTTCTGATGGGGACCGGGGAGCTGTTTTTT.

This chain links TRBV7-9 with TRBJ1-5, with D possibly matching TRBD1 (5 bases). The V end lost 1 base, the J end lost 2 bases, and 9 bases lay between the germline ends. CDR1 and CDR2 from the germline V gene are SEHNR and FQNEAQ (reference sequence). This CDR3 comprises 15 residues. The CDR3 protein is CASSLGPRGNQPQHF. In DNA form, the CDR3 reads TGTGCCAGCAGCTTAGGACCCAGGGGCAATCAGCCCCAGCATTTT.

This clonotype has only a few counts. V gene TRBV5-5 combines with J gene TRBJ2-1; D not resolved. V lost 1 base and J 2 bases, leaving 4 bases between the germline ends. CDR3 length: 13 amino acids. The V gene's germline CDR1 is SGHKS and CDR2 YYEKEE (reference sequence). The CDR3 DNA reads TGTGCCAGCAGCTTGTTCACCTACAATGAGCAGTTCTTC. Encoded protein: CASSLFTYNEQFF.

The CDR3, as DNA: TGCGCCAGCAGCTTGGTTCAGGGGGCGATGGCTGAAGCTTTCTTT. Translated: CASSLVQGAMAEAFF. The chain combines TRBV5-1 with TRBJ1-1, with 8 bases aligning to TRBD1. The V gene end was trimmed by 0 bases and the J gene end by 6 bases; junction bases not matched to a gene: 7. Germline values: CDR1 SGHRS, CDR2 YFSETQ. CDR3 length equals 15 residues.

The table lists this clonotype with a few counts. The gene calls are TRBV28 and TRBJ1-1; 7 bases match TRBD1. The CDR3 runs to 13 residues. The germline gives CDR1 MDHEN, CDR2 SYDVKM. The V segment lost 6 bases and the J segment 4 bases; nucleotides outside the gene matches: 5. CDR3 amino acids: CASRAGGITEAFF. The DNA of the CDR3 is TGTGCCAGCAGAGCAGGGGGGATCACTGAAGCTTTCTTT. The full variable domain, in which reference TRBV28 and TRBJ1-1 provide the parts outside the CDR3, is DVKVTQSSRYLVKRTGEKVFLECVQDMDHENMFWYRQDPGLGLRLIYFSYDVKMKEKGDIPEGYSVSREKKERFSLILESASTNQTSMYLCASRAGGITEAFFGQGTRLTVV.

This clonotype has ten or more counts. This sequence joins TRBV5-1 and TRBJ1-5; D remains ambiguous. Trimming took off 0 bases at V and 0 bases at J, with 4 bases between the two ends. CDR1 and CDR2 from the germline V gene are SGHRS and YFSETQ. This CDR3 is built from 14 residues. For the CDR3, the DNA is TGCGCCAGCAGCTTGGACAGTAGCAATCAGCCCCAGCATTTT. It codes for CASSLDSSNQPQHF.

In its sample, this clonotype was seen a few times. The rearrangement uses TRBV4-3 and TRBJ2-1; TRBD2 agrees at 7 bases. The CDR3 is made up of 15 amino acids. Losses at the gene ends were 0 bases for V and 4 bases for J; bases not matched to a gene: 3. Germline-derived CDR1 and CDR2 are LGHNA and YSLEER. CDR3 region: CASSQEPAGYNEQFF. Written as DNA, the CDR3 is TGCGCCAGCAGCCAAGAGCCAGCGGGGTACAATGAGCAGTTCTTC.

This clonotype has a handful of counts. CDR3 in DNA: TGTGCCAGCAGTTTTTCACAGAAATCAGATACGCAGTATTTT. Translated: CASSFSQKSDTQYF. The chain has TRBV12-3 or TRBV12-4 and TRBJ2-3; D remains ambiguous. Trimming removed 3 bases from V and 4 bases from J, with 11 bases in between. The CDR3 extends over 14 amino acids.

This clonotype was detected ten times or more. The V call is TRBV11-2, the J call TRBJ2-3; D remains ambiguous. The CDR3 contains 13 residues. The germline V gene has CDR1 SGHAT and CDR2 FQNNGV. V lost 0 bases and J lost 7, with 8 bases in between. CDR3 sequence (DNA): TGTGCCAGCAGCTTAGATCTCGCCAATACGCAGTATTTT. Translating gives CASSLDLANTQYF.

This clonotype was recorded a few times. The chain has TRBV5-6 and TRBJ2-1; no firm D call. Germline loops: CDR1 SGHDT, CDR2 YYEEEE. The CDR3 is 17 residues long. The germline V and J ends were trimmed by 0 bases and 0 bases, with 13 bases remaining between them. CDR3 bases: TGTGCCAGCAGCTTGGACCGGTGGGGAAGCTCCTACAATGAGCAGTTCTTC. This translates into CASSLDRWGSSYNEQFF.

The CDR3 spells CASSQGFGTGVENEQYF. The DNA for the CDR3 is TGCGCCAGCAGCCAAGGTTTCGGGACAGGGGTCGAAAACGAGCAGTACTTC. V and J are TRBV4-1 and TRBJ2-7, with TRBD1 matching 10 bases. The CDR3 totals 17 residues. J lost 5 bases, V lost 1 base, and 11 bases had no gene match. CDR1 MGHRA and CDR2 YSYEKL come from the germline V gene.

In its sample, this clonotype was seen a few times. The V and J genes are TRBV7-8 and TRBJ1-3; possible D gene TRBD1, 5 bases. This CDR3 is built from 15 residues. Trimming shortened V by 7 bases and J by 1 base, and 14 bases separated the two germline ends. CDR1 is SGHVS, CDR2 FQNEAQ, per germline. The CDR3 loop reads CASILGVTSGNTIYF. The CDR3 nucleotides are TGTGCCAGCATTCTGGGGGTTACTTCTGGAAACACCATATATTTT.

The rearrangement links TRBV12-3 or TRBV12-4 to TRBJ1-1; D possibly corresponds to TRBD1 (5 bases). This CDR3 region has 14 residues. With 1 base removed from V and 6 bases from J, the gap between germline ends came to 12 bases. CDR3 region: CASSLVGGDAEAFF. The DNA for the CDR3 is TGTGCCAGCAGTTTAGTCGGGGGAGACGCTGAAGCTTTCTTT.

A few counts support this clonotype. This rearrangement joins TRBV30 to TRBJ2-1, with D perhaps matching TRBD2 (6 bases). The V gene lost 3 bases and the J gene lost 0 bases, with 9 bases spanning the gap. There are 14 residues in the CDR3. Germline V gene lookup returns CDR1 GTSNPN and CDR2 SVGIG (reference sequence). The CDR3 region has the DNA TGTGCCTGGAGCGTGGGGGGCTCCTACAATGAGCAGTTCTTC. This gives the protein CAWSVGGSYNEQFF.

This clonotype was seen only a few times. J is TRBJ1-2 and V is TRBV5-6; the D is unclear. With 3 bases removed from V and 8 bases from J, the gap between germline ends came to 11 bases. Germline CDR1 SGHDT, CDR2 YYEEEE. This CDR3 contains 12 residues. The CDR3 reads CASSYDTEGYTF. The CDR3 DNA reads TGTGCCAGCAGCTACGATACGGAAGGCTACACCTTC.

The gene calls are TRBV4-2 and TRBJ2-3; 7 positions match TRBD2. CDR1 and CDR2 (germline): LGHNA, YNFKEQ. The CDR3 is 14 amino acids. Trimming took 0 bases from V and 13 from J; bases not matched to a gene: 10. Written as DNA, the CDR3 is TGTGCCAGCAGCCAAGATCTAGGGCTAGCGGTGGAGTATTTT. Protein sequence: CASSQDLGLAVEYF.

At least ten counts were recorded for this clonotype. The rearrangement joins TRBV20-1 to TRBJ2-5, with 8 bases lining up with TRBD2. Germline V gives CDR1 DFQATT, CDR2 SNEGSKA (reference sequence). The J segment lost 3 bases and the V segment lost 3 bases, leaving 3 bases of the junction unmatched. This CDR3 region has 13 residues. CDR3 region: CSASGGVEETQYF. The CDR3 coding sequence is TGCAGTGCTAGCGGGGGGGTTGAAGAGACCCAGTACTTC.

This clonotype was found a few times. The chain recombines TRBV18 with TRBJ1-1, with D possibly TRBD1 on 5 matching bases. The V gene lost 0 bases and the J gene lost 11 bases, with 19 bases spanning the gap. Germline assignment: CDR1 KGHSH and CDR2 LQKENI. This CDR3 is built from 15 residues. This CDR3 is CASSPPGAWGRGAFF. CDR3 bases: TGTGCCAGCTCACCACCGGGAGCTTGGGGGAGAGGGGCTTTCTTT.

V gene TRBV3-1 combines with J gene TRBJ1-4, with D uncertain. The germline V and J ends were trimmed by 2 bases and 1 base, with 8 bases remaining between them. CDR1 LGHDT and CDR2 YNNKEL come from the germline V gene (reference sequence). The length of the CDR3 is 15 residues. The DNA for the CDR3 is TGTGCCAGCAGCCAATCCGCGGAAACTAATGAAAAACTGTTTTTT. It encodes CASSQSAETNEKLFF.